This entry lists 7 T cell receptor beta chains sequenced from one sample in a study of control samples from healthy donors and cancer patients. Sequencing was performed with immunoSEQ multiplex PCR; in TCRdb, only in-frame clones are kept and a portion is missing. The sample carries 140,000 to 150,000 clones, 80% to 95% recorded once. Material: blood. The receptors originated from a man between 18 and 35 years old in good health.

The chain uses TRBV30 and TRBJ1-1, with a possible D match to TRBD1 (6 bases). Germline V CDR1 and CDR2: GTSNPN, SVGIG (reference sequence). This CDR3 has 12 amino acids. V was trimmed by 2 bases and J by 8 bases, leaving 12 bases between them. CDR3: CAWSSAGVEAFF. The CDR3 coding sequence is TGTGCCTGGAGTTCGGCAGGGGTAGAAGCTTTCTTT. Using reference TRBV30 and TRBJ1-1 for the parts outside the CDR3, the full variable domain is SQTIHQWPATLVQPVGSPLSLECTVEGTSNPNLYWYRQAAGRGLQLLFYSVGIGQISSEVPQNLSASRPQDRQFILSSKKLLLSDSGFYLCAWSSAGVEAFFGQGTRLTVV.

V gene TRBV5-5 combines with J gene TRBJ2-7, with D maybe TRBD1 (5 bases). This CDR3 is 15 amino acids long. The V gene lost 1 base and the J gene lost 2 bases, with 13 bases spanning the gap. Germline V gene data show CDR1 as SGHKS and CDR2 as YYEKEE (reference sequence). CDR3 region: CASSLYWGLTYEQYF. CDR3 nucleotides: TGTGCCAGCAGCTTGTACTGGGGCCTCACCTACGAGCAGTACTTC.

Comments on this clone: The sample holds other DNA sequences that translate to the same CDR3. This chain joins TRBV19 and TRBJ1-3, with D unclear. Between the trimmed V and J ends, which lost 3 bases and 1 base, there was a span of 4 bases. CDR1 LNHDA and CDR2 SQIVND come from the germline V gene (reference sequence). CDR3 length: 13 residues. The CDR3 coding sequence is TGTGCCAGTAGTATCAGTTCTGGAAACACCATATATTTT. This translates into CASSISSGNTIYF.

The J gene is TRBJ2-3, the V gene TRBV5-4, with 8 bases fitting TRBD2. V dropped 0 bases and J dropped 3; count of bases not matched to a gene: 6. The CDR3 is 16 residues long. From germline, CDR1 is SGHNT and CDR2 YYREEE (reference sequence). The CDR3 DNA reads as TGTGCCAGCAGCTTGGTGTCGGGGGGGCCAACAGATACGCAGTATTTT. Protein: CASSLVSGGPTDTQYF.

The V and J genes are TRBV30 and TRBJ1-2; no reliable D call. Trimming stripped 2 bases from V and 4 bases from J, with 11 bases between. CDR3 size: 13 residues. Germline V gives CDR1 GTSNPN, CDR2 SVGIG (reference sequence). CDR3 coding DNA: TGTGCCTGGAGTCCCGGGCCAAGCTATGGCTACACCTTC. This gives the protein CAWSPGPSYGYTF.

This chain joins TRBV5-1 and TRBJ1-4; D might be TRBD1 (5 bases). Per germline, CDR1 SGHRS and CDR2 YFSETQ. The V end lost 0 bases, the J end lost 3 bases, and 15 bases lay between the germline ends. The CDR3 runs 17 residues. CDR3 sequence: CASSLDGASNPNEKLFF. The DNA of the CDR3 is TGCGCCAGCAGCTTGGACGGGGCCTCGAACCCTAATGAAAAACTGTTTTTT.

The chain is built from TRBV7-2 and TRBJ1-3; maybe TRBD1 (5 bases). This CDR3 has 15 residues. Germline V lookup: CDR1 SGHTA, CDR2 FQGNSA. V was cut by 3 bases and J by 0 bases, with 9 bases left in between. CDR3 sequence reads: CASSFGGSSGNTIYF. DNA of the CDR3: TGTGCCAGCAGCTTTGGGGGAAGCTCTGGAAACACCATATATTTT.